Shown below are 13 T cell receptor beta chains from a single sample sequenced in a study of T cell responses to AZD1222 COVID-19 vaccine. Profiling relied on immunoSEQ multiplex PCR, and the TCRdb table lists in-frame clones only, not all of them. The data hold fewer than 110,000 clones, with about 90% observed a single time. The source was peripheral blood, collected on day 0 of AZD1222 vaccination. These receptors were taken from an adult in good health.

The rearrangement joins TRBV29-1 to TRBJ1-6; 7 bases are a match to TRBD1. The germline V gene encodes CDR1 SQVTM and CDR2 ANQGSEA. CDR3 length: 13 amino acids. V dropped 7 bases and J dropped 10; count of bases not matched to a gene: 10. In DNA, the CDR3 is TGCAGCGCAAGACAGGGACTGGAGTCACCCCTCCACTTT. It specifies CSARQGLESPLHF. Together with reference TRBV29-1 and TRBJ1-6, the CDR3 gives the full variable domain: SAVISQKPSRDICQRGTSLTIQCQVDSQVTMMFWYRQQPGQSLTLIATANQGSEATYESGFVIDKFPISRPNLTFSTLTVSNMSPEDSSIYLCSARQGLESPLHFGNGTRLTVT.

The CDR3 nucleotides read TGTGCCTGGAGTGTCGCTTCAGGGGGGTCCCAGTACTTC. This encodes CAWSVASGGSQYF. V is TRBV30 and J is TRBJ2-5; tentative D call: TRBD1 (7 bases). Looked up from germline, CDR1 is GTSNPN and CDR2 is SVGIG (reference sequence). Trimming cost V 0 bases and J 9 bases, with 14 bases left between them. This CDR3 region has 13 residues.

V and J are TRBV10-3 and TRBJ1-5, with 9 bases matching TRBD1. Germline CDR1 ENHRY, CDR2 SYGVKD. The trim removed 6 bases at V and 6 bases at J, leaving 6 bases unmatched. The CDR3 consists of 14 residues. This CDR3 reads CAISGQGTGQPQHF. As DNA, the CDR3 is TGTGCCATCAGCGGACAGGGGACGGGTCAGCCCCAGCATTTT.

The genes are TRBV19 and TRBJ1-5; D not resolved. CDR3 length: 16 residues. Germline CDR1 LNHDA, CDR2 SQIVND (reference sequence). V was trimmed by 0 bases and J by 3 bases, leaving 12 bases between them. The CDR3 nucleotides are TGTGCCAGTAGTATAGAAGCACGGAGCAACAATCAGCCCCAGCATTTT. Its translation: CASSIEARSNNQPQHF.

The J gene is TRBJ1-4, the V gene TRBV5-1; 8 nucleotides align to TRBD1. The CDR3 is 17 amino acids. Per the germline V gene, CDR1 is SGHRS and CDR2 is YFSETQ. Trimming took 4 bases from V and 0 from J; bases not matched to a gene: 8. CDR3 residues: CASSTEQGVATNEKLFF. The CDR3 region has the DNA TGCGCCAGCAGCACCGAACAGGGGGTGGCAACTAATGAAAAACTGTTTTTT.

V and J are TRBV7-2 and TRBJ2-2; 9 bases are a match to TRBD2. The V gene's germline CDR1 is SGHTA and CDR2 FQGNSA. This CDR3 contains 15 residues. With 4 bases clipped from V and 5 bases from J, the junction kept 5 bases outside the gene matches. The CDR3 DNA is TGTGCCAGCAGCTCCGGGACTAGCCAAACCGGGGAGCTGTTTTTT. This sequence encodes CASSSGTSQTGELFF.

The V and J genes are TRBV5-1 and TRBJ1-5; D gene ambiguous. Trimming removed 5 bases from V and 10 bases from J, with 19 bases in between. Per the germline V gene, CDR1 is SGHRS and CDR2 is YFSETQ. The CDR3 consists of 14 residues. The CDR3 loop reads CASRLEEASGPQHF. Written as DNA, the CDR3 is TGCGCCAGCAGACTGGAAGAAGCTTCGGGACCCCAGCATTTT.

The chain couples TRBV6-1 to TRBJ1-1; 12 bases match TRBD1. CDR1 is MNHNS and CDR2 is SASEGT in the germline V gene. The CDR3 runs 16 residues. Unmatched junction bases numbered 8, after V lost 4 bases and J lost 5 bases. The CDR3 nucleotides are TGTGCCAGCAGTGCAGGGACAGGGGGCGGGTGGACTGAAGCTTTCTTT. Protein: CASSAGTGGGWTEAFF.

This sequence joins TRBV6-2 or TRBV6-3 and TRBJ2-7; 8 bases agree with TRBD1. The CDR3 is 14 amino acids. The J segment lost 2 bases and the V segment lost 5 bases, leaving 5 bases of the junction unmatched. The germline V gene encodes CDR1 MNHEY and CDR2 SVGEGT. The CDR3 region is CASSRTGSTYEQYF. DNA of the CDR3: TGTGCCAGCAGTAGGACAGGGAGTACCTACGAGCAGTACTTC.

The J gene is TRBJ1-4, the V gene TRBV27; 8 bases are shared with TRBD1. V lost 7 bases, J lost 2 bases, and 15 bases stayed unmatched. The germline V gene encodes CDR1 MNHEY and CDR2 SMNVEV (reference sequence). This CDR3 region has 18 residues. The CDR3 nucleotides are TGTGCCAGCACCCTAAGGGGGTCCCAGGGGGCGACTAATGAAAAACTGTTTTTT. Protein: CASTLRGSQGATNEKLFF.

CDR3 loop: CATRNGGEGTHNYGYTF. The CDR3 DNA reads as TGTGCCACCAGGAATGGAGGTGAAGGGACGCATAACTATGGCTACACCTTC. J is TRBJ1-2 and V is TRBV24-1; TRBD1 might be the D (5 bases). CDR3 size: 17 residues. Germline V gene sequence: CDR1 KGHDR, CDR2 SFDVKD. Trimming took off 7 bases at V and 1 base at J, with 21 bases between the two ends.

The chain employs TRBV7-2 and TRBJ2-7, with 7 positions matching TRBD1. The V gene end was trimmed by 4 bases and the J gene end by 4 bases; junction bases not matched to a gene: 4. Germline V CDR1 and CDR2: SGHTA, FQGNSA. The CDR3 loop spans 13 amino acids. The CDR3 region has the DNA TGTGCCAGCAGCTCCCTCAGGGGGTACGAGCAGTACTTC. Its protein product is CASSSLRGYEQYF.

The J gene is TRBJ1-5, the V gene TRBV30; D not certain. The V end was cut by 1 base, the J end by 0 bases, with 7 bases between. This CDR3 is built from 14 residues. The V gene's germline CDR1 is GTSNPN and CDR2 SVGIG (reference sequence). CDR3 in amino acids: CAWSGTDSNQPQHF. The CDR3 DNA sequence: TGTGCCTGGAGTGGCACAGATAGCAATCAGCCCCAGCATTTT. The entire variable domain, with the rest obtained from reference TRBV30 and TRBJ1-5, is as follows: SQTIHQWPATLVQPVGSPLSLECTVEGTSNPNLYWYRQAAGRGLQLLFYSVGIGQISSEVPQNLSASRPQDRQFILSSKKLLLSDSGFYLCAWSGTDSNQPQHFGDGTRLSIL.